A selection of T cell receptor beta chains follows, all from one sample in a study of blood T cell repertoires in COVID-19. Assay: immunoSEQ multiplex PCR; the TCRdb copy retains only in-frame clones and omits some. Of roughly 380,000 clones detected, about 88% appear once; the ten largest clones hold 1%. The sample comprised PBMCs or T cells enriched from blood (not recorded which). These receptors were collected from a young woman who had been exposed to COVID-19. CDR3s include the opening cysteine and the closing phenylalanine or tryptophan. The order of the fields is V gene, J gene, CDR3 protein.

V gene: TRBV5-4
J gene: TRBJ2-2
CDR3 protein: CASSLGRERTGELFF

V gene: TRBV6-2/TRBV6-3
J gene: TRBJ2-7
CDR3 protein: CASRPSGTAHSDEQYF

V gene: TRBV19
J gene: TRBJ1-5
CDR3 protein: CASRWGRGNQPQHF

V gene: TRBV6-6
J gene: TRBJ2-7
CDR3 protein: CASSSGLAVSGYEQYF

V gene: TRBV11-2
J gene: TRBJ2-1
CDR3 protein: CASSLWGSGRLGDEQFF

V gene: TRBV19
J gene: TRBJ1-5
CDR3 protein: CASSADRAFNQPQHF

V gene: TRBV19
J gene: TRBJ1-6
CDR3 protein: CASSEQTSRGSPLHF

V gene: TRBV10-2
J gene: TRBJ1-1
CDR3 protein: CASSEVAGLGNTEAFF

V gene: TRBV28
J gene: TRBJ2-2
CDR3 protein: CASSLWGAGESTGELFF

V gene: TRBV5-1
J gene: TRBJ2-1
CDR3 protein: CASSLGGGGMSHEQFF

V gene: TRBV28
J gene: TRBJ1-4
CDR3 protein: CASWTGSEKLFF

V gene: TRBV6-5
J gene: TRBJ1-3
CDR3 protein: CASSYSDSSSGNTIYF

V gene: TRBV29-1
J gene: TRBJ2-1
CDR3 protein: CSVEPRATTRDGEQFF

V gene: TRBV18
J gene: TRBJ1-4
CDR3 protein: CASSPNQATVNEKLFF

V gene: TRBV3-1/TRBV3-2
J gene: TRBJ2-2
CDR3 protein: CASSQVLAGGAGELFF

V gene: TRBV6-5
J gene: TRBJ2-5
CDR3 protein: CASSPGLAGETQYF

V gene: TRBV5-1
J gene: TRBJ2-5
CDR3 protein: CASSLGAGGPEETQYF

V gene: TRBV24-1
J gene: TRBJ1-2
CDR3 protein: CATSGQGTYGYTF

V gene: TRBV9
J gene: TRBJ1-6
CDR3 protein: CASSGGDFKNSPLHF

V gene: TRBV28
J gene: TRBJ1-1
CDR3 protein: CASSTGRTEAFF

V gene: TRBV6-2/TRBV6-3
J gene: TRBJ1-2
CDR3 protein: CASSSPDRDYGYTF

V gene: TRBV5-1
J gene: TRBJ2-7
CDR3 protein: CASSLHARTGGAEQYF

V gene: TRBV9
J gene: TRBJ1-2
CDR3 protein: CASSVTGTDDYGYTF

V gene: TRBV5-1
J gene: TRBJ2-2
CDR3 protein: CASTLIGSSAGELFF

V gene: TRBV28
J gene: TRBJ1-5
CDR3 protein: CASSLPVSNQPQHF

V gene: TRBV18
J gene: TRBJ1-2
CDR3 protein: CASSRTLGGDSDYGYTF

V gene: TRBV28
J gene: TRBJ1-3
CDR3 protein: CASSGAALTGNTIYF

V gene: TRBV7-3
J gene: TRBJ2-2
CDR3 protein: CASSLTLAGAPGELFF

V gene: TRBV28
J gene: TRBJ2-7
CDR3 protein: CASSRVTGGYEQYF

V gene: TRBV18
J gene: TRBJ1-3
CDR3 protein: CASSSDSGPGNTIYF

V gene: TRBV19
J gene: TRBJ1-4
CDR3 protein: CASSPRTGGNEKLFF

V gene: TRBV6-5
J gene: TRBJ1-5
CDR3 protein: CASTLDRGNQPQHF

V gene: TRBV27
J gene: TRBJ2-7
CDR3 protein: CASSSFGGSGYEQYF

V gene: TRBV6-6
J gene: TRBJ1-3
CDR3 protein: CASSKDIGGNTIYF

V gene: TRBV7-8
J gene: TRBJ1-1
CDR3 protein: CASIPGVGLITEAFF

V gene: TRBV15
J gene: TRBJ1-5
CDR3 protein: CATSRVRTGGGQPQHF

V gene: TRBV19
J gene: TRBJ1-1
CDR3 protein: CAISQRLNTEAFF

V gene: TRBV6-5
J gene: TRBJ1-3
CDR3 protein: CASSYSIGGGNTIYF

V gene: TRBV3-1/TRBV3-2
J gene: TRBJ2-2
CDR3 protein: CASSPYTGELFF

V gene: TRBV29-1
J gene: TRBJ1-5
CDR3 protein: CSVAGQGINQPQHF

V gene: TRBV30
J gene: TRBJ2-1
CDR3 protein: CAGRVNEQFF

V gene: TRBV19
J gene: TRBJ1-2
CDR3 protein: CASSISLRGGGYGYTF

V gene: TRBV5-1
J gene: TRBJ1-4
CDR3 protein: CASSDLATNEKLFF

V gene: TRBV19
J gene: TRBJ2-7
CDR3 protein: CASSIVARTSYEQYF

V gene: TRBV28
J gene: TRBJ2-3
CDR3 protein: CASSSSGTPSTDTQYF

V gene: TRBV12-3/TRBV12-4
J gene: TRBJ1-6
CDR3 protein: CASSFGWNSPLHF

V gene: TRBV5-6
J gene: TRBJ2-1
CDR3 protein: CASSFPTRLAGRSYNEQFF

V gene: TRBV6-7
J gene: TRBJ1-2
CDR3 protein: CARFPLTGKGYTF

V gene: TRBV10-3
J gene: TRBJ2-7
CDR3 protein: CAIRTGVSYEQYF

V gene: TRBV2
J gene: TRBJ2-7
CDR3 protein: CASSGPGQGLQQYF

V gene: TRBV19
J gene: TRBJ1-1
CDR3 protein: CASSIGAGVDTEAFF

V gene: TRBV28
J gene: TRBJ2-2
CDR3 protein: CALGASGANTGELFF

V gene: TRBV5-1
J gene: TRBJ1-5
CDR3 protein: CASSRGFGQPQHF

V gene: TRBV7-8
J gene: TRBJ2-3
CDR3 protein: CASSLAGRVAGESDTQYF

V gene: TRBV28
J gene: TRBJ1-2
CDR3 protein: CATTRENYGYTF

V gene: TRBV12-5
J gene: TRBJ2-7
CDR3 protein: CASGREGWDEQYF

V gene: TRBV28
J gene: TRBJ2-1
CDR3 protein: CASSLEFSEQFF